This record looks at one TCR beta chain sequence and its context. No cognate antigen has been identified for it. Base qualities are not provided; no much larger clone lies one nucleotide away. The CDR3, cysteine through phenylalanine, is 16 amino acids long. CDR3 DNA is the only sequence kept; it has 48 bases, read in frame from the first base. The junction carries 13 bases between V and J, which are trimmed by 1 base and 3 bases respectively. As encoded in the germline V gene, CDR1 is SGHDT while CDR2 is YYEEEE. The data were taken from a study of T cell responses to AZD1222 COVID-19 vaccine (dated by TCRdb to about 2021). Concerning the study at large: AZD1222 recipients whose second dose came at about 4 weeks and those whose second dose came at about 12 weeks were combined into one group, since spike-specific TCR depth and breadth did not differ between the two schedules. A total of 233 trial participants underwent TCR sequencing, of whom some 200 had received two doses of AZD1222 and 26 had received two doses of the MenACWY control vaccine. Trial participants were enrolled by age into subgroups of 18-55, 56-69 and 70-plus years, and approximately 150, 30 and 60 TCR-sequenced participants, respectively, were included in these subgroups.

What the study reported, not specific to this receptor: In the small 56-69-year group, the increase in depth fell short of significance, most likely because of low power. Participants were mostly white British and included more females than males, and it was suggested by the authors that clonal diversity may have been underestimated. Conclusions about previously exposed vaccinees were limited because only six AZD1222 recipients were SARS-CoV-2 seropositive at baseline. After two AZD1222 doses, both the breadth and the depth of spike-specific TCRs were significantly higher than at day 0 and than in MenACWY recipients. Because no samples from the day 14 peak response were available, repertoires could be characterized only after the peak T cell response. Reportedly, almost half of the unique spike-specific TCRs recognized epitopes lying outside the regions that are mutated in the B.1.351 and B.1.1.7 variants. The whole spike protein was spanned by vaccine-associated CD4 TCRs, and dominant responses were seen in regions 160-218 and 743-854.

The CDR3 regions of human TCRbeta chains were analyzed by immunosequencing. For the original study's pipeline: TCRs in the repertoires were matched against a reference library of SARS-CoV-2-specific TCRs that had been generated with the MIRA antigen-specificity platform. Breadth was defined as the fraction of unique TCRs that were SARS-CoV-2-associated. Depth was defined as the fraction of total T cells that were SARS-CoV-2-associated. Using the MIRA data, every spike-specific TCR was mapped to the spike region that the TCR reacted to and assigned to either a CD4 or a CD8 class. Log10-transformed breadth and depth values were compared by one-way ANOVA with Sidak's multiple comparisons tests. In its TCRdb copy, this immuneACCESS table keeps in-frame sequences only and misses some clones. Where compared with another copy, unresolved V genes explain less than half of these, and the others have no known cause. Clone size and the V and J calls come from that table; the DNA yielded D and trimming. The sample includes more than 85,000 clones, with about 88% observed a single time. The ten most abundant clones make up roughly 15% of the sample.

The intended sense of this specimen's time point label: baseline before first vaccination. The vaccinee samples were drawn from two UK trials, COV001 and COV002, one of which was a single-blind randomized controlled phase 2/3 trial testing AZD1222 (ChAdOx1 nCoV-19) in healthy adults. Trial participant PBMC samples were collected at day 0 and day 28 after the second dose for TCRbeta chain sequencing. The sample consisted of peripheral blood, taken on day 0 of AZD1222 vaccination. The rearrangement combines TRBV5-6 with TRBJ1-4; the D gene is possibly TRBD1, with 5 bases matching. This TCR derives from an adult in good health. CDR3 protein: CASSLSARGANEKLFF. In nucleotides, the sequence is TGTGCCAGCAGCTTGTCGGCCCGAGGGGCTAATGAAAAACTGTTTTTT.